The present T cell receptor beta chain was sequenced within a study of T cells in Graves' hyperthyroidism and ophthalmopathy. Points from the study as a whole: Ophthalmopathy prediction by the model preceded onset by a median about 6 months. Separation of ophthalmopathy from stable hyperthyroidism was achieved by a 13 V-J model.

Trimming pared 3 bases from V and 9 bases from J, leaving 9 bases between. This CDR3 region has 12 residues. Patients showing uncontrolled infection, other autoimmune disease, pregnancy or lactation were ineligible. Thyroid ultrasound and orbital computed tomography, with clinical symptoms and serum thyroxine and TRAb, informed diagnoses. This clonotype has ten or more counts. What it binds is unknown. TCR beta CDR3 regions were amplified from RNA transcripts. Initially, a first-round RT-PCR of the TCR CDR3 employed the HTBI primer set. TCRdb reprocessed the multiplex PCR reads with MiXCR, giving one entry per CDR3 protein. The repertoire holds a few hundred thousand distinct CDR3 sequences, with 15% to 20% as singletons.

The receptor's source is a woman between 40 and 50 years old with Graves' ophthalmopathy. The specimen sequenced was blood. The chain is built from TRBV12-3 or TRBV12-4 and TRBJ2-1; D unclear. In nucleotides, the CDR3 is TGTGCCAGCAGTTTGGCAGCCACTGAGCAGTTCTTC. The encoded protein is CASSLAATEQFF.